This T cell receptor beta chain appears in the sequencing data of a study of T cells in localized non-small cell lung cancer. The ends were cut back, 3 bases at V and 2 bases at J, with 11 bases in the middle. This CDR3 region has 14 residues. Germline V gives CDR1 SNHLY, CDR2 FYNNEI. The repertoire was sequenced with immunoSEQ multiplex PCR; TCRdb's copy has only in-frame clones and lacks some. The sample comprises tens of thousands of clones, 75% to 90% of which are singletons, and over 15% rests with the top ten. The sequenced sample was peripheral blood, obtained before any cancer treatment. The sequence was collected from a male donor at least 60 years old with stage III squamous cell lung carcinoma. The chain is built from TRBV2 and TRBJ2-7, with D tentatively TRBD1 (6 bases). This chain's CDR3 is CASSDRGVTYEQYF. The CDR3 bases are TGTGCCAGCAGTGACAGGGGCGTTACCTACGAGCAGTACTTC.